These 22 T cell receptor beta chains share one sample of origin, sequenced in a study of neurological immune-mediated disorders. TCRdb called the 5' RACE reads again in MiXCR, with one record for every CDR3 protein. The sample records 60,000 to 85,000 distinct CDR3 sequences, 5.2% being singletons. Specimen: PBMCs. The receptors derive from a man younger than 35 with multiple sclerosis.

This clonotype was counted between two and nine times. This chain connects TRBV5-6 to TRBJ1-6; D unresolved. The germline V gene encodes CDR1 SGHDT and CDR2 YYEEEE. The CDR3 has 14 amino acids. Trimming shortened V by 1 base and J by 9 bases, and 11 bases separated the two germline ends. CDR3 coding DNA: TGTGCCAGCAGCTTGCCGGGAAGGATTTCACCCCTCCACTTT. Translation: CASSLPGRISPLHF.

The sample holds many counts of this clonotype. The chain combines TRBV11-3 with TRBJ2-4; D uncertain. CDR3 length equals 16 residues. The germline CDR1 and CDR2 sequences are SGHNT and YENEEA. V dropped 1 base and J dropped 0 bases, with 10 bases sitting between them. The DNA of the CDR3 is TGTGCCAGCAGCTTAGGTCCTTTCCTAGCCAAAAACATTCAGTACTTC. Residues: CASSLGPFLAKNIQYF.

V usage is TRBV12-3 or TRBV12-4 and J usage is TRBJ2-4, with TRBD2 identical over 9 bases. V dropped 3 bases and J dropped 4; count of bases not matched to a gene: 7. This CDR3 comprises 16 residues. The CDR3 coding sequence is TGTGCCAGCAGTTTTCGAGCGGGGGGAATTAAAAACATTCAGTACTTC. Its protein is CASSFRAGGIKNIQYF.

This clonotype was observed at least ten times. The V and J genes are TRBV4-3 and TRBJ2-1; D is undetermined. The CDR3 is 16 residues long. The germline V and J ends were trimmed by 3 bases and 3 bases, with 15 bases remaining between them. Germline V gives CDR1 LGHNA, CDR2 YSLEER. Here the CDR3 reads CASSHPTIRVYNEQFF. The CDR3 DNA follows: TGCGCCAGCAGCCATCCTACCATCCGCGTCTACAATGAGCAGTTCTTC.

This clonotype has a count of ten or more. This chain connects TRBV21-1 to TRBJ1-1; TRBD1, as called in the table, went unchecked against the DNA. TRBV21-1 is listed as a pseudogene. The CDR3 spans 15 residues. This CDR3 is CARDRGLEVNTEAFF. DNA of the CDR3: TGTGCCAGGGACAGGGGGCTAGAAGTGAACACTGAAGCTTTCTTT.

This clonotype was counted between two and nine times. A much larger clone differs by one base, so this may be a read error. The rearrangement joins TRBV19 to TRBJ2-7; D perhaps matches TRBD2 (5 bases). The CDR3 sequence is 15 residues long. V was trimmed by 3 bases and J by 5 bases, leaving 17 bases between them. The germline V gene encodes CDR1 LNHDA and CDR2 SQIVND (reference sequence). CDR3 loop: CASSIKRERPNEQYF. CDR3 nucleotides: TGTGCCAGTAGTATCAAGAGGGAACGGCCTAACGAGCAGTACTTC.

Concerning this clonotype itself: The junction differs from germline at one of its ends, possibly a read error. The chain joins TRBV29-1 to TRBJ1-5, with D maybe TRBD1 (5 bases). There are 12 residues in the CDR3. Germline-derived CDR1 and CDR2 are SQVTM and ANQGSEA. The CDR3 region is CSVRVPNQPQNF. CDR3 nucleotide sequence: TGCAGCGTCAGGGTCCCAAATCAGCCCCAGAATTTT.

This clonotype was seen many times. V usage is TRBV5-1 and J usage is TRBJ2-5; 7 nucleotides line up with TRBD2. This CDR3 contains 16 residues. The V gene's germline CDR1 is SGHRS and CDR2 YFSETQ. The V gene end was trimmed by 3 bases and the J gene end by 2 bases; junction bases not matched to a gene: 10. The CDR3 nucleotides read TGCGCCAGCAGCTCAACCGCCGGGGGACTACAAGAGACCCAGTACTTC. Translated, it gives CASSSTAGGLQETQYF.

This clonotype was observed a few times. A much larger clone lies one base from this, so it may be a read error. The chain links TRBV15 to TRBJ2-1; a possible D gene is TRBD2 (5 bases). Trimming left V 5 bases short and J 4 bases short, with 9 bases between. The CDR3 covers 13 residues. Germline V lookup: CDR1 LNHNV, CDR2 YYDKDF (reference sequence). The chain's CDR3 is CATSGRKYNEQFF. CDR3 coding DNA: TGTGCCACCAGCGGGAGAAAGTACAATGAGCAGTTCTTC.

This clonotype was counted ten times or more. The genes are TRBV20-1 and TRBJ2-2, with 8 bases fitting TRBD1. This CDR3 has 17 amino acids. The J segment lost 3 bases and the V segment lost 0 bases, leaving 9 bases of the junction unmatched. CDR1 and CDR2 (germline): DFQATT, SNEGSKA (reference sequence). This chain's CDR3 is CSARDSGQGGDTGELFF. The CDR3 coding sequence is TGCAGTGCTAGAGATTCAGGACAGGGAGGAGACACCGGGGAGCTGTTTTTT.

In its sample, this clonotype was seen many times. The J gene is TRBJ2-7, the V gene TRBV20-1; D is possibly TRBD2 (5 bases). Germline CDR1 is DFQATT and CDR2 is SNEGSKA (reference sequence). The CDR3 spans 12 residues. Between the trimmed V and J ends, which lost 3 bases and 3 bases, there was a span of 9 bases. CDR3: CSARGRYYEQYF. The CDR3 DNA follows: TGCAGTGCTAGGGGGAGATACTACGAGCAGTACTTC.

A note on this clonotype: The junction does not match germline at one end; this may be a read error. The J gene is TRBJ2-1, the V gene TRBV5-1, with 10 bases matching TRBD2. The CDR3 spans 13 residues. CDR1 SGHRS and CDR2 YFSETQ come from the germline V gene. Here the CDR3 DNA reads TGCGTCAGCGGTAGCGGGGGGAGCAATGAGCAGTTCTTC. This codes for CVSGSGGSNEQFF. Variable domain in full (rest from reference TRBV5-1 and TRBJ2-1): KAGVTQTPRYLIKTRGQQVTLSCSPISGHRSVSWYQQTPGQGLQFLFEYFSETQRNKGNFPGRFSGRQFSNSRSEMNVSTLELGDSALYLCVSGSGGSNEQFFGPGTRLTVL.

CDR3 coding DNA: TGTGCCAGCAGTTCTCTCAAGGGCTGGGAAACCATATATTTT. The encoded protein is CASSSLKGWETIYF. The chain is built from TRBV12-3 or TRBV12-4 and TRBJ1-3, with unresolved D. The V and J ends lost 4 bases and 10 bases respectively, with 17 bases between them. CDR3 length: 14 amino acids.

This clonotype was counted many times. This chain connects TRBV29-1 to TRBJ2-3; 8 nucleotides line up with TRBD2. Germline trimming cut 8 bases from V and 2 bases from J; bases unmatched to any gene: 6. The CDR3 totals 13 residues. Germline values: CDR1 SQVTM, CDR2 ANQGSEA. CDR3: CSPVAGNTDTQYF. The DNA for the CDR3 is TGCAGCCCAGTAGCGGGAAACACAGATACGCAGTATTTT.

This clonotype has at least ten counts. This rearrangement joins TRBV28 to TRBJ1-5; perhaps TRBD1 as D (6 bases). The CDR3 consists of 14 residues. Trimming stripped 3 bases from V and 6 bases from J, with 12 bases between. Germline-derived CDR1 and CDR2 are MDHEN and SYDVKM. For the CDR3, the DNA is TGTGCCAGCAGTTTGGACAGCGCGGCTCAGCCCCAGCATTTT. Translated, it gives CASSLDSAAQPQHF.

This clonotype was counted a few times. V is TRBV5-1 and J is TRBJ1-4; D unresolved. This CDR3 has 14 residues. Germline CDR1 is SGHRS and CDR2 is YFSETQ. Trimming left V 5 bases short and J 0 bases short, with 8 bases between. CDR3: CASRLGATNEKLFF. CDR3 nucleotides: TGCGCCAGCAGGCTCGGGGCAACTAATGAAAAACTGTTTTTT.

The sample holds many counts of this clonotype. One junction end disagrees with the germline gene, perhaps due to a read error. The CDR3 sequence: CASSLNRTENSNQPQNF. Here the CDR3 DNA reads TGCGCCAGCAGCTTGAATAGGACAGAGAATAGCAATCAGCCCCAGAATTTT. The chain recombines TRBV5-1 with TRBJ1-5; D is perhaps TRBD1 (6 bases). The CDR3 runs to 17 residues. CDR1 and CDR2 from the germline V gene are SGHRS and YFSETQ.

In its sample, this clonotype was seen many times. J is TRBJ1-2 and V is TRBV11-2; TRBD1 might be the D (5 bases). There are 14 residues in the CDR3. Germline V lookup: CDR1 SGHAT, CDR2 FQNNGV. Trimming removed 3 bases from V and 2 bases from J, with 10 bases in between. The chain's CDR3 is CASSLGGVNYGYTF. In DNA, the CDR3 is TGTGCCAGCAGCTTGGGGGGAGTGAACTATGGCTACACCTTC.

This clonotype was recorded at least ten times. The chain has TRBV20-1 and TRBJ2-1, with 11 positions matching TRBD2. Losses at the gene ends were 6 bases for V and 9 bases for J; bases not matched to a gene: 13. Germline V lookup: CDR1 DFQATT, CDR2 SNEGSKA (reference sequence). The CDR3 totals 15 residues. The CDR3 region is CSAPTSGADAGEQFF. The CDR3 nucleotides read TGCAGTGCCCCGACTAGCGGGGCGGACGCCGGTGAGCAGTTCTTC.

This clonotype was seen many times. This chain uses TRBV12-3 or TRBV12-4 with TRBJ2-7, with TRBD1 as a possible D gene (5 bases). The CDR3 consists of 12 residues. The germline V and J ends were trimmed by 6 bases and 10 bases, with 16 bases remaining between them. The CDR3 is CASSLSKGHQYF. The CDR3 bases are TGTGCCAGCAGCCTAAGCAAGGGGCATCAGTACTTC.

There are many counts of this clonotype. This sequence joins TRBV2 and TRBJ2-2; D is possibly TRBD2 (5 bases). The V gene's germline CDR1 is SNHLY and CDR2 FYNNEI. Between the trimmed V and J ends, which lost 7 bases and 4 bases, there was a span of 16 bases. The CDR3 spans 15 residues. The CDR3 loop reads CASNPPGLSTGELFF. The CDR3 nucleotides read TGTGCCAGCAATCCCCCCGGACTGAGCACCGGGGAGCTGTTTTTT.

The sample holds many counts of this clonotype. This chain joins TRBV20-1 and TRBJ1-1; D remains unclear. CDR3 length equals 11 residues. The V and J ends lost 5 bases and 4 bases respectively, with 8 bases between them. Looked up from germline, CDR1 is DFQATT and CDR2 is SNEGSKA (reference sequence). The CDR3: CSAPHSTEAFF. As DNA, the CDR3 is TGCAGTGCTCCCCACAGCACTGAAGCTTTCTTT.